The clone carrying this T cell receptor beta chain was counted once. Its specificity is unknown. The data were taken from a study of TIL therapy for anti-PD-1-resistant metastatic lung cancer. Study details: Patients had a median age of about 50 years (range about 35-80). Study conclusions and caveats: TIL clonotype persistence in blood showed no apparent association with response.

Noted time point: pre-treatment sample, taken before nivolumab and TIL therapy. Adults with stage 4 NSCLC were enrolled in a phase I trial. After removal of 4 bases from V and 5 bases from J, the junction contained 6 bases not matched to a gene. This CDR3 spans 15 amino acids. Germline V gene sequence: CDR1 SNHLY, CDR2 FYNNEI. The libraries were made with immunoSEQ v3. Only in-frame clones appear in the TCRdb table, and some are missing; sequencing was by immunoSEQ multiplex PCR. The table lists tens of thousands of clones, about 80% of them singletons. Source: blood, taken at baseline. The chain employs TRBV2 and TRBJ2-1; 9 nucleotides agree with TRBD2. The TCR sequence derives from a man in his 70s with non-small cell lung cancer. CDR3 sequence reads: CASSVRAGGNNEQFF. The DNA for the CDR3 is TGTGCCAGCAGTGTCAGAGCGGGAGGTAACAATGAGCAGTTCTTC.